This T cell receptor beta chain was captured by sequencing in a study of blood T cell repertoires in COVID-19. For the study at large: From the United States, Italy and Spain came samples of acute and convalescent COVID-19. The analysed material was cDNA or gDNA that came from T cells, B-cell-depleted T cells, or PBMCs.

Sequencing was performed with immunoSEQ multiplex PCR; in TCRdb, only in-frame clones are kept and a portion is missing. The sample records tens of thousands of clones, approximately 90% being singletons. The CDR3 contains 16 residues. The ends lost 5 bases at V and 5 bases at J; junction bases unmatched: 8. CDR1 and CDR2 (germline): MGHRA, YSYEKL. This chain uses TRBV4-1 with TRBJ2-5; 13 bases agree with TRBD2. The sequence derives from a man aged 50 or older with active or convalescent COVID-19. The sequencing input was peripheral blood. DNA for the CDR3: TGCGCCAGCAGCGAAGCCCCACTAGCGGGAGGGGAGACCCAGTACTTC. Translating gives CASSEAPLAGGETQYF.